Listed here are 2 T cell receptor beta chains from one sample, sequenced in a study of T cell responses to AZD1222 COVID-19 vaccine. The repertoire was sequenced with immunoSEQ multiplex PCR; TCRdb's copy has only in-frame clones and lacks some. The profile shows about 130,000 clones, roughly nine tenths of them singletons. This specimen was peripheral blood, taken on day 0 of AZD1222 vaccination. The source of these receptors is an adult in good health.

This clone has a handful of counts. The chain links TRBV2 to TRBJ1-4, with a tentative D call TRBD1 (5 bases). The CDR3 is 15 residues long. CDR1 is SNHLY and CDR2 is FYNNEI in the germline V gene. V shed 4 bases and J shed 2 bases, with 11 bases lying between them. The CDR3 protein is CASSATDWTNEKLFF. Here the CDR3 DNA reads TGTGCCAGCAGTGCGACAGATTGGACTAATGAAAAACTGTTTTTT.

The chain joins TRBV10-3 to TRBJ2-3; 14 bases agree with TRBD2. V lost 6 bases and J lost 0; bases outside the gene matches: 2. CDR1 ENHRY and CDR2 SYGVKD come from the germline V gene. This CDR3 is built from 16 residues. In DNA form, the CDR3 reads TGTGCCATCAGGGGGACTAGCGGGAGTAGCACAGATACGCAGTATTTT. Translating gives CAIRGTSGSSTDTQYF.